These 6 T cell receptor beta chains originate from one sample sequenced in a study of shared clonotypes between healthy human individuals. The assay was immunoSEQ multiplex PCR, and TCRdb's table has in-frame clones only and misses some. Of around 1.5 million clones in the sample, 95% to 99% were seen once. Sequenced material: naive CD4+ T cells sorted from blood. Subset indicated: CD45RA+ positively selected. Every receptor here comes from a man aged 30 to 39 in good health.

The chain combines TRBV6-1 with TRBJ2-5; 7 positions match TRBD2. After removal of 2 bases from V and 1 base from J, the junction contained 7 bases not matched to a gene. The CDR3 extends over 16 amino acids. The germline V gene has CDR1 MNHNS and CDR2 SASEGT. CDR3 loop: CASSENPSGSQETQYF. The CDR3 coding sequence is TGTGCCAGCAGTGAAAATCCTAGCGGAAGCCAAGAGACCCAGTACTTC.

The chain joins TRBV7-7 to TRBJ2-1; D is ambiguous. This CDR3 is built from 13 residues. Germline CDR1 is SSHAT and CDR2 is FNYEAQ (reference sequence). Trimming shortened V by 5 bases and J by 8 bases, and 13 bases separated the two germline ends. The CDR3 here is CASSTDPGHEQFF. As DNA, the CDR3 is TGTGCCAGCAGCACGGACCCGGGCCATGAGCAGTTCTTC.

The chain has TRBV18 and TRBJ2-7; D not certain. This CDR3 is 12 amino acids long. CDR1 is KGHSH, CDR2 LQKENI, per germline. V was clipped by 1 base and J by 6 bases, with 7 bases between them. The CDR3 DNA reads TGTGCCAGCTCACCACTTACCGGCGAGCAGTACTTC. It encodes CASSPLTGEQYF.

The chain couples TRBV5-4 to TRBJ2-1; 8 nucleotides line up with TRBD1. After removal of 3 bases from V and 7 bases from J, the junction contained 3 bases not matched to a gene. This CDR3 spans 13 amino acids. Germline CDR1 is SGHNT and CDR2 is YYREEE (reference sequence). The CDR3: CASSWTGQNEQFF. For the CDR3, the DNA is TGTGCCAGCAGCTGGACAGGGCAAAATGAGCAGTTCTTC.

This chain connects TRBV6-5 to TRBJ2-3; 8 bases agree with TRBD2. From germline, CDR1 is MNHEY and CDR2 SVGAGI. Losses at the gene ends were 5 bases for V and 9 bases for J; bases not matched to a gene: 4. The CDR3 has 12 residues. The CDR3 DNA follows: TGTGCCAGCAGTACTACTAGCGGCACGCAGTATTTT. Protein: CASSTTSGTQYF.

V is TRBV20-1 and J is TRBJ2-7, with D possibly TRBD1 on 6 matching bases. Trimming removed 5 bases from V and 9 bases from J, with 14 bases in between. Germline CDR1 DFQATT, CDR2 SNEGSKA (reference sequence). The CDR3 is 11 residues long. CDR3 residues: CSAGGRDGQYF. CDR3 coding DNA: TGCAGTGCTGGGGGCCGGGATGGGCAGTACTTC.